This T cell receptor (beta chain) comes out of a study of cytomegalovirus exposure and HLA in healthy donors. Broader study findings: The study flagged fewer than 200 TCR beta chains as cytomegalovirus-associated.

Deletions cut 2 bases from V and 3 bases from J, with 7 bases between. CDR1 SEHNR and CDR2 FQNEAQ come from the germline V gene (reference sequence). The CDR3 covers 13 residues. The PCR was carried out with 60 Vbeta primers and 13 Jbeta primers. This table comes from immunoSEQ multiplex PCR, and its TCRdb copy is limited to in-frame clones, with some not included. The repertoire includes 100,000 to 150,000 clones, 81% of them detected once, and about 0.74% sits in the top ten. Note on this clone: What it binds is not known.

The sequence derives from a man aged 18 to 29 in good health and CMV-seronegative. The sequenced sample consisted of PBMCs. J is TRBJ1-1 and V is TRBV7-9, with D maybe TRBD1 (5 bases). In DNA, the CDR3 is TGTGCCAGCAGCTTAAGCAGGGACACTGAAGCTTTCTTT. Encoded protein: CASSLSRDTEAFF.